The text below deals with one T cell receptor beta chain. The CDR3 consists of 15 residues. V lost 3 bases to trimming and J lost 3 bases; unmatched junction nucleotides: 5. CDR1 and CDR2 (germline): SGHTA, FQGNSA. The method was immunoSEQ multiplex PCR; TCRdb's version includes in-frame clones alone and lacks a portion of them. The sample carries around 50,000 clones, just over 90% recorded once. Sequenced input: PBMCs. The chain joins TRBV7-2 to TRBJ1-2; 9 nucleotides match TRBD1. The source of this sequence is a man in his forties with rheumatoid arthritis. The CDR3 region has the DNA TGTGCCAGCAGCTTCCAACAGGGGGCACACTATGGCTACACCTTC. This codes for CASSFQQGAHYGYTF.